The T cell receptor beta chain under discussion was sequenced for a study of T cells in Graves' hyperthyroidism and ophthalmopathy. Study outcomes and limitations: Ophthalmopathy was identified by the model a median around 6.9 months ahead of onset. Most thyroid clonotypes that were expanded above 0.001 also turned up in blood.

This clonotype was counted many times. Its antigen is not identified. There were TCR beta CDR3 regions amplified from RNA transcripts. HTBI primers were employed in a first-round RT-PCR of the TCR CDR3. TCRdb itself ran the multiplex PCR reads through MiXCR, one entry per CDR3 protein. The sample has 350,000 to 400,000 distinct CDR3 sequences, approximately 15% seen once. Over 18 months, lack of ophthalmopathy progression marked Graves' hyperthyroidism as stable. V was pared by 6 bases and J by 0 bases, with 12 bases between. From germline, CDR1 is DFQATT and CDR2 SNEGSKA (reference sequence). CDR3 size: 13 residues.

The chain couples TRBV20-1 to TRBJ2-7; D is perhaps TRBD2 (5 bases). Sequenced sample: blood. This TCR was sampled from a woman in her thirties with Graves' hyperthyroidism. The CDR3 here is CSAAATGSYEQYF. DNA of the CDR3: TGCAGTGCAGCGGCGACGGGCTCCTACGAGCAGTACTTC.